These 19 T cell receptor beta chains were all obtained from the same sample, sequenced in a study of control samples from healthy donors and cancer patients. The data were produced by immunoSEQ multiplex PCR, yet TCRdb's version contains in-frame clones alone and is incomplete. The sample holds 85,000 to 90,000 clones, 86% seen once. Material: blood. The source is a man aged 25-40 years in good health.

The chain employs TRBV6-2 or TRBV6-3 and TRBJ2-2, with TRBD1 matching 10 bases. The CDR3 runs 14 residues. CDR1 is MNHEY, CDR2 SVGEGT, per germline. V was clipped by 0 bases and J by 14 bases; unmatched bases: 6. The CDR3 sequence: CASSYSERDRGLFF. In nucleotides, the CDR3 is TGTGCCAGCAGTTACTCGGAGAGGGACAGGGGTCTGTTTTTT.

This clone was counted a single time. This chain links TRBV6-1 with TRBJ1-4, with no clear D. The V and J ends lost 3 bases and 5 bases respectively, with 10 bases between them. Germline-derived CDR1 and CDR2 are MNHNS and SASEGT. The CDR3 sequence is 14 residues long. The CDR3 loop reads CASSDSGTNEKLFF. In nucleotides, the CDR3 is TGTGCCAGCAGTGATTCCGGAACGAATGAAAAACTGTTTTTT.

The chain carries TRBV10-3 and TRBJ2-1; 10 positions match TRBD2. The germline V gene encodes CDR1 ENHRY and CDR2 SYGVKD. This CDR3 region has 15 residues. The trim removed 4 bases at V and 9 bases at J, leaving 9 bases unmatched. CDR3 loop: CAISVTGTSAGEQFF. The CDR3, as DNA: TGTGCCATCAGTGTCACAGGGACTAGCGCTGGTGAGCAGTTCTTC.

CDR3 residues: CASIPTGGYTGELFF. The CDR3, as DNA: TGTGCCAGTATCCCAACAGGGGGATACACCGGGGAGCTGTTTTTT. The chain couples TRBV19 to TRBJ2-2; TRBD1 aligns across 8 bases. The CDR3 covers 15 residues. Germline lookup yields CDR1 LNHDA and CDR2 SQIVND (reference sequence). V was clipped by 7 bases and J by 3 bases; unmatched bases: 7.

This clone was seen a handful of times. Other DNA sequences in this sample translate to the same CDR3. The chain carries TRBV24-1 and TRBJ1-4; a possible D gene is TRBD1 (5 bases). Germline V gene lookup returns CDR1 KGHDR and CDR2 SFDVKD. With 9 bases removed from V and 5 bases from J, the gap between germline ends came to 12 bases. The CDR3 covers 13 residues. CDR3 sequence reads: CATSRAGNEKLFF. DNA for the CDR3: TGTGCCACCTCCAGGGCTGGGAATGAAAAACTGTTTTTT.

The V gene is TRBV5-3, the J gene TRBJ2-4; no clear D gene. TRBV5-3 is annotated as an ORF whose role is uncertain. The CDR3 is 13 amino acids. The germline V and J ends were trimmed by 2 bases and 3 bases, with 6 bases remaining between them. The DNA of the CDR3 is TGTGCCAGAAGCTTTTACGGCAAAAACATTCAGTACTTC. Protein sequence: CARSFYGKNIQYF.

The chain is built from TRBV4-1 and TRBJ2-1, with TRBD2 matching over 9 bases. In germline, CDR1 is MGHRA, CDR2 YSYEKL. The CDR3 consists of 16 residues. Unmatched junction bases numbered 7, after V lost 5 bases and J lost 2 bases. The CDR3 coding sequence is TGCGCCAGCAGCATTACGACTAGCGGAACCTACAATGAGCAGTTCTTC. Amino acid sequence: CASSITTSGTYNEQFF.

The chain combines TRBV29-1 with TRBJ2-7; D might be TRBD1 (5 bases). Germline-derived CDR1 and CDR2 are SQVTM and ANQGSEA. This CDR3 region has 13 residues. V was clipped by 4 bases and J by 5 bases, with 15 bases between them. CDR3 sequence (DNA): TGCAGCGTTGCCGACAGTAACAACGACGAGCAGTACTTC. Translated: CSVADSNNDEQYF.

The chain couples TRBV19 to TRBJ1-5; maybe TRBD1 (6 bases). The CDR3 extends over 16 amino acids. Germline CDR1 reads LNHDA; CDR2 reads SQIVND (reference sequence). The V and J ends lost 6 bases and 1 base respectively, with 16 bases between them. The CDR3 protein is CASSRPGHISNQPQHF. The CDR3 nucleotides read TGTGCCAGTAGCCGCCCGGGACATATCAGCAATCAGCCCCAGCATTTT.

This rearrangement joins TRBV21-1 to TRBJ1-2. TRBV21-1 is a documented pseudogene. The CDR3 length is 13 residues. The CDR3 coding sequence is TGTGCCTGTGGAGGGGCGGGAGCGTATGGCTACACCTTC. It encodes CACGGAGAYGYTF.

This clone has only one observation. This chain connects TRBV3-1 (or the pseudogene TRBV3-2) to TRBJ1-2; 8 nucleotides agree with TRBD1. CDR1 and CDR2 from the germline V gene are LGHDT and YNNKEL (reference sequence). The ends lost 2 bases at V and 7 bases at J; junction bases unmatched: 6. The CDR3 is 14 residues long. CDR3 sequence: CASSQRAGGSGYTF. CDR3 DNA: TGTGCCAGCAGCCAAAGGGCAGGGGGCTCTGGCTACACCTTC.

This clone was recorded only once. The chain links TRBV18 to TRBJ1-2; unclear D gene. V gave up 5 bases and J gave up 8 bases, with 12 bases separating them. The CDR3 is made up of 12 amino acids. The germline gives CDR1 KGHSH, CDR2 LQKENI. The CDR3 reads CASSSPPEGYTF. CDR3 sequence (DNA): TGTGCCAGCTCATCCCCTCCGGAGGGCTACACCTTC.

This clone appeared a single time. V is TRBV29-1 and J is TRBJ1-1, with D possibly matching TRBD1 (5 bases). This CDR3 contains 14 residues. V gave up 5 bases and J gave up 5 bases, with 18 bases separating them. Germline V lookup: CDR1 SQVTM, CDR2 ANQGSEA. This CDR3 reads CSVPGGGPRTEAFF. The CDR3 bases are TGCAGCGTTCCCGGGGGGGGTCCCCGAACTGAAGCTTTCTTT.

This clone has only one observation. The rearrangement uses TRBV9 and TRBJ1-2; D gene uncertain. This CDR3 has 14 amino acids. Germline V lookup: CDR1 SGDLS, CDR2 YYNGEE. V shed 6 bases and J shed 3 bases, with 15 bases lying between them. As DNA, the CDR3 is TGTGCCAGCACTCAAGGGAGTCGAGACTATGGCTACACCTTC. Residues: CASTQGSRDYGYTF.

V gene TRBV7-7 combines with J gene TRBJ2-3; D is tentatively TRBD1 or TRBD2 (6 bases each). The CDR3 length is 16 residues. Trimming took off 5 bases at V and 1 base at J, with 16 bases between the two ends. Germline CDR1 and CDR2: SSHAT and FNYEAQ (reference sequence). CDR3 in amino acids: CASSPERGAGTDTQYF. The DNA of the CDR3 is TGTGCCAGCAGCCCTGAGAGGGGGGCCGGCACAGATACGCAGTATTTT.

This chain joins TRBV6-5 and TRBJ2-7, with D possibly being TRBD1 (6 bases). This CDR3 is 13 amino acids long. V was clipped by 6 bases and J by 3 bases, with 12 bases between them. CDR1 and CDR2 from the germline V gene are MNHEY and SVGAGI. In DNA form, the CDR3 reads TGTGCCAGCAGCGCCGGGACAAGCTACGAGCAGTACGTC. It yields the protein CASSAGTSYEQYV.

The V gene is TRBV24-1, the J gene TRBJ2-2; D call uncertain. This CDR3 comprises 16 residues. Germline V CDR1 and CDR2: KGHDR, SFDVKD. Trimming removed 3 bases from V and 1 base from J, with 11 bases in between. The CDR3 here is CATSDPTGRNTGELFF. The CDR3 nucleotides are TGTGCCACCAGTGATCCGACCGGACGGAACACCGGGGAGCTGTTTTTT.

The chain carries TRBV7-2 and TRBJ1-1; D possibly corresponds to TRBD1 (6 bases). This CDR3 contains 14 residues. Trimming left V 2 bases short and J 6 bases short, with 13 bases between. Germline CDR1 and CDR2: SGHTA and FQGNSA. CDR3 sequence: CASSLWTGGAEAFF. DNA of the CDR3: TGTGCCAGCAGCTTATGGACCGGGGGCGCTGAAGCTTTCTTT.

This rearrangement joins TRBV6-2 or TRBV6-3 to TRBJ2-7; 9 bases line up with TRBD1. The CDR3 is made up of 15 amino acids. After removal of 6 bases from V and 1 base from J, the junction contained 7 bases not matched to a gene. The germline gives CDR1 MNHEY, CDR2 SVGEGT. The CDR3 bases are TGTGCCAGCAGACCTTCGACAGGGGGGTCCTACGAGCAGTACGTC. Its protein is CASRPSTGGSYEQYV.